These 28 T cell receptor beta chains were sequenced from one sample in a study of vaccination effects on CD4 cells after COVID-19. On roughly day 9 of culture, CD4+ T cells were separated out. Either the mRNA-1273 or the BNT162b2 vaccine was given to participants as two doses. Only in-frame clones appear in the TCRdb table, and some are missing; sequencing was by immunoSEQ multiplex PCR. The table records 25,000 to 35,000 clones, 70% to 75% of them present only once. Their cognate antigens are unknown. The sample consisted of CD4+ T cells from PBMCs cultured without peptide, taken after COVID-19 vaccination. The receptors were gathered from a human donor who received a COVID-19 vaccine.

This chain uses TRBV4-2 with TRBJ2-1; 7 nucleotides line up with TRBD2. This CDR3 has 17 residues. Germline V gene lookup returns CDR1 LGHNA and CDR2 YNFKEQ. J was trimmed by 1 base and V by 0 bases; bases with no gene match: 6. CDR3 in amino acids: CASSQDLSSGSYNEQFF. CDR3 nucleotides: TGTGCCAGCAGCCAAGATTTGTCTAGCGGATCCTACAATGAGCAGTTCTTC.

The V gene is TRBV28, the J gene TRBJ1-6, with TRBD1 as a possible D gene (5 bases). Germline CDR1 reads MDHEN; CDR2 reads SYDVKM. CDR3 size: 14 residues. Deletions cut 5 bases from V and 7 bases from J, with 12 bases between. The CDR3 DNA reads TGTGCCAGCAGTCGGGACGCGGGCAATTCACCCCTCCACTTT. Protein sequence: CASSRDAGNSPLHF.

The chain has TRBV5-1 and TRBJ2-1; TRBD2 matches 14 bases. The V and J ends lost 1 base and 7 bases, in that order; junction bases with no gene match: 22. This CDR3 is built from 22 residues. From germline, CDR1 is SGHRS and CDR2 YFSETQ. Here the CDR3 DNA reads TGCGCCAGCAGCTTGAAACAGGCAACCGGGACTAGCGGGAGTCAGGGAATGAATGAGCAGTTCTTC. It is translated as CASSLKQATGTSGSQGMNEQFF.

For this clone: One end of the junction varies from germline; a read error may be responsible. V is TRBV30 and J is TRBJ2-3; perhaps TRBD2 as D (5 bases). The germline gives CDR1 GTSNPN, CDR2 SVGIG (reference sequence). This CDR3 is built from 13 residues. CDR3 sequence reads: CAWRDSVTDMQYF. The CDR3 nucleotides read TGTGCCTGGAGGGACTCGGTCACAGATATGCAGTATTTT.

This chain uses TRBV7-9 with TRBJ2-1, with D unclear. The CDR3 spans 13 residues. Between the trimmed V and J ends, which lost 2 bases and 3 bases, there was a span of 5 bases. Per germline, CDR1 SEHNR and CDR2 FQNEAQ (reference sequence). The CDR3 sequence: CASSLPSYNEQFF. DNA of the CDR3: TGTGCCAGCAGCTTACCTAGCTACAATGAGCAGTTCTTC.

J is TRBJ1-1 and V is TRBV6-6; the D gene is possibly TRBD1 (5 bases). Trimming cost V 2 bases and J 2 bases, with 9 bases left between them. The germline CDR1 and CDR2 sequences are MNHNY and SVGAGI (reference sequence). This CDR3 contains 14 residues. The CDR3 protein is CASSYPRTNTEAFF. The DNA of the CDR3 is TGTGCCAGCAGTTACCCACGGACAAACACTGAAGCTTTCTTT.

This chain links TRBV5-1 with TRBJ2-1; 7 bases align to TRBD2. Germline V gene sequence: CDR1 SGHRS, CDR2 YFSETQ. V shed 2 bases and J 1 base; nucleotides not matched to a gene: 3. This CDR3 region has 15 residues. The CDR3 coding sequence is TGCGCCAGCAGCTTACCTAGCGGTTCCTACAATGAGCAGTTCTTC. It specifies CASSLPSGSYNEQFF.

J is TRBJ2-2 and V is TRBV7-2; D unclear. The V end was cut by 5 bases, the J end by 0 bases, with 7 bases between. Germline loops: CDR1 SGHTA, CDR2 FQGNSA. The CDR3 has 14 amino acids. The CDR3 DNA sequence: TGTGCCAGCAGCCCAAGATCGAACACCGGGGAGCTGTTTTTT. Residues: CASSPRSNTGELFF.

The chain joins TRBV18 to TRBJ1-6; 10 bases line up with TRBD1. After removal of 4 bases from V and 9 bases from J, the junction contained 3 bases not matched to a gene. CDR1 KGHSH and CDR2 LQKENI come from the germline V gene. This CDR3 spans 14 amino acids. As DNA, the CDR3 is TGTGCCAGCTCACTCCGGGACAGGGGTTCACCCCTCCACTTT. Translation gives CASSLRDRGSPLHF.

The V and J genes are TRBV3-1 (or the pseudogene TRBV3-2) and TRBJ1-5, with D tentatively TRBD1 (5 bases). This CDR3 has 20 amino acids. Germline assignment: CDR1 LGHDT and CDR2 YNNKEL (reference sequence). V shed 0 bases and J shed 0 bases, with 21 bases lying between them. CDR3 sequence reads: CASSQERGRVTIYSNQPQHF. In DNA, the CDR3 is TGTGCCAGCAGCCAAGAAAGGGGACGGGTCACCATTTATAGCAATCAGCCCCAGCATTTT.

The V and J genes are TRBV9 and TRBJ2-3; perhaps TRBD1 as D (5 bases). Germline assignment: CDR1 SGDLS and CDR2 YYNGEE. Trimming stripped 3 bases from V and 6 bases from J, with 20 bases between. This CDR3 is 16 amino acids long. CDR3 nucleotides: TGTGCCAGCAGCGCCTTGGCCCTCATCACAGGTGATACGCAGTATTTT. Amino acid sequence: CASSALALITGDTQYF.

Of note for this clone: Compared with germline, one end of the junction differs, possibly owing to a read error. The V call is TRBV27, the J call TRBJ1-5; maybe TRBD1 (5 bases). CDR1 MNHEY and CDR2 SMNVEV come from the germline V gene (reference sequence). The CDR3 totals 15 residues. This CDR3 is CASSLSGTTLQPQHF. The CDR3, as DNA: TGTGCCAGCAGTCTATCCGGGACCACCCTCCAGCCCCAGCATTTT.

The chain uses TRBV19 and TRBJ2-3; perhaps TRBD2 as D (6 bases). The CDR3 sequence is 16 residues long. The V gene lost 10 bases and the J gene lost 0 bases, with 20 bases spanning the gap. Germline V gene sequence: CDR1 LNHDA, CDR2 SQIVND (reference sequence). This CDR3 is CATRMPGGASTDTQYF. The CDR3, as DNA: TGTGCCACCCGGATGCCAGGCGGGGCTAGCACAGATACGCAGTATTTT.

The chain carries TRBV9 and TRBJ1-2; TRBD1 matches at 7 bases. The CDR3 runs 16 residues. Looked up from germline, CDR1 is SGDLS and CDR2 is YYNGEE. The trim removed 3 bases at V and 0 bases at J, leaving 8 bases unmatched. CDR3 amino acids: CASSGMTGPTNYGYTF. CDR3 DNA: TGTGCCAGCAGCGGAATGACAGGGCCGACTAACTATGGCTACACCTTC.

The sample holds a few counts of this clone. The chain carries TRBV7-2 and TRBJ1-6; tentative D call: TRBD1 (5 bases). With 7 bases removed from V and 9 bases from J, the gap between germline ends came to 13 bases. The CDR3 has 13 amino acids. CDR1 SGHTA and CDR2 FQGNSA come from the germline V gene. CDR3 sequence (DNA): TGTGCCAGCACCCCAGGGTTAAGTTCACCCCTCCACTTT. Residues: CASTPGLSSPLHF.

This chain connects TRBV27 to TRBJ1-6; 8 bases are shared with TRBD1. The CDR3 has 16 amino acids. V was pared by 2 bases and J by 9 bases, with 9 bases of the junction left unmatched. CDR1 and CDR2 from the germline V gene are MNHEY and SMNVEV (reference sequence). CDR3 loop: CASSLRGGQGISPLHF. The CDR3 DNA follows: TGTGCCAGCAGTTTACGGGGAGGACAGGGAATTTCACCCCTCCACTTT.

CDR3 coding DNA: TGTGCCATCAGTGGTACTGGAGGGCTGCTCGAGGGCTACACCTTC. As protein: CAISGTGGLLEGYTF. The V and J genes are TRBV10-3 and TRBJ1-2; D is uncertain. CDR3 length equals 15 residues. V lost 4 bases and J lost 8, with 20 bases in between. CDR1 ENHRY and CDR2 SYGVKD come from the germline V gene.

The chain uses TRBV20-1 and TRBJ2-7, with D hard to call. Looked up from germline, CDR1 is DFQATT and CDR2 is SNEGSKA (reference sequence). V was trimmed by 5 bases and J by 5 bases, leaving 7 bases between them. The CDR3 covers 10 residues. In DNA form, the CDR3 reads TGCAGTGCTGGTTGGGACGAGCAGTACTTC. It codes for CSAGWDEQYF.

The rearrangement links TRBV18 to TRBJ1-1; maybe TRBD1 (6 bases). This CDR3 comprises 16 residues. V was cut by 3 bases and J by 1 base, with 15 bases left in between. Germline CDR1 reads KGHSH; CDR2 reads LQKENI. CDR3: CASSPQGAGANTEAFF. In nucleotides, the CDR3 is TGTGCCAGCTCACCTCAGGGTGCAGGGGCGAACACTGAAGCTTTCTTT.

This chain joins TRBV6-6 and TRBJ1-5; D is uncertain. Germline V lookup: CDR1 MNHNY, CDR2 SVGAGI (reference sequence). Trimming removed 7 bases from V and 0 bases from J, with 7 bases in between. The CDR3 is made up of 13 amino acids. CDR3 amino acids: CASNVRSNQPQHF. In DNA form, the CDR3 reads TGTGCCAGCAACGTACGTAGCAATCAGCCCCAGCATTTT.

This chain joins TRBV24-1 and TRBJ2-3; TRBD1 agrees at 7 bases. The CDR3 is made up of 14 amino acids. V lost 4 bases, J lost 2 bases, and 2 bases stayed unmatched. The germline CDR1 and CDR2 sequences are KGHDR and SFDVKD. The CDR3 protein is CATSEDRTTDTQYF. CDR3 in DNA: TGTGCCACCAGTGAGGACAGGACCACAGATACGCAGTATTTT.

The rearrangement joins TRBV4-3 to TRBJ1-5; possible D gene TRBD1, 6 bases. V lost 1 base to trimming and J lost 5 bases, with 12 bases between them. Germline lookup yields CDR1 LGHNA and CDR2 YSLEER. The CDR3 is 15 residues long. The CDR3 DNA sequence: TGCGCCAGCAGCCAAGGTAGGGGGGGAGATCAGCCCCAGCATTTT. This translates into CASSQGRGGDQPQHF.

The chain employs TRBV18 and TRBJ2-1, with D perhaps matching TRBD1 (6 bases). The CDR3 is 17 amino acids. The ends were cut back, 4 bases at V and 0 bases at J, with 16 bases in the middle. Germline V gene sequence: CDR1 KGHSH, CDR2 LQKENI. As DNA, the CDR3 is TGTGCCAGCTCACGAGTTCAAACAGGGAGCTCCTACAATGAGCAGTTCTTC. Translated, it gives CASSRVQTGSSYNEQFF.

The genes are TRBV7-9 and TRBJ2-5, with D perhaps TRBD2 (6 bases). Germline CDR1 is SEHNR and CDR2 is FQNEAQ (reference sequence). V lost 1 base and J lost 4, with 10 bases in between. The CDR3 totals 14 residues. The CDR3 nucleotides are TGTGCCAGCAGCTTAGTTGCAGCGGGAGAGACCCAGTACTTC. Protein product: CASSLVAAGETQYF.

The V call is TRBV24-1, the J call TRBJ2-7; TRBD2 matches 11 bases. The length of the CDR3 is 16 residues. Germline trimming cut 3 bases from V and 5 bases from J; bases unmatched to any gene: 8. In germline, CDR1 is KGHDR, CDR2 SFDVKD. The CDR3 reads CATSDPRLAGGNEQYF. The CDR3 DNA follows: TGTGCCACCAGTGATCCTAGGCTAGCGGGAGGAAACGAGCAGTACTTC.

The rearrangement links TRBV3-1 (or the pseudogene TRBV3-2) to TRBJ2-1; tentative D call: TRBD2 (5 bases). The V gene's germline CDR1 is LGHDT and CDR2 YNNKEL (reference sequence). This CDR3 spans 16 amino acids. Trimming stripped 4 bases from V and 2 bases from J, with 15 bases between. The CDR3 reads CASSRSSGKTYNEQFF. CDR3 DNA: TGTGCCAGCAGCCGGTCCAGCGGAAAAACCTACAATGAGCAGTTCTTC.

The chain couples TRBV12-5 to TRBJ2-1, with 9 bases matching TRBD2. CDR1 LGHNT and CDR2 FRNRAP come from the germline V gene. CDR3 length: 14 amino acids. V dropped 6 bases and J dropped 7; count of bases not matched to a gene: 7. The CDR3 DNA is TGTGCTAGTGGCCTCGCGGGAGGGCCTAATGAGCAGTTCTTC. Encoded protein: CASGLAGGPNEQFF.

This clone has a handful of counts. CDR3 DNA: TGTGCCTGGAGTGTACCCGGATCCTATGGCTACACCTTC. It translates to CAWSVPGSYGYTF. The chain joins TRBV30 to TRBJ1-2; no clear D gene. CDR1 and CDR2 from the germline V gene are GTSNPN and SVGIG (reference sequence). Trimming took off 0 bases at V and 4 bases at J, with 9 bases between the two ends. The CDR3 is made up of 13 amino acids.